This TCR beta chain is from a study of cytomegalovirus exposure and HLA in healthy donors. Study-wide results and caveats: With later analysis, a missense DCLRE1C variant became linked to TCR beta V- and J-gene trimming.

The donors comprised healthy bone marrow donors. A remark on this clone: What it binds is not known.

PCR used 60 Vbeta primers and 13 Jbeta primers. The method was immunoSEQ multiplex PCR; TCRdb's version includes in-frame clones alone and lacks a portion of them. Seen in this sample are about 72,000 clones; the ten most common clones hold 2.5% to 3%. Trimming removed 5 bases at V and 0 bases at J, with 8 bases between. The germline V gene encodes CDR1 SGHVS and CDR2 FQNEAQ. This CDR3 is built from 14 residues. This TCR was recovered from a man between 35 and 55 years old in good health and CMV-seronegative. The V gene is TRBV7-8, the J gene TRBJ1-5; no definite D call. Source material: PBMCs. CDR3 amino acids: CASSPTYSNQPQHF. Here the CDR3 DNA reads TGTGCCAGCAGCCCTACGTATAGCAATCAGCCCCAGCATTTT.